This TCR beta chain appears in the sequencing data of a study of neurological immune-mediated disorders. Looked up from germline, CDR1 is DFQATT and CDR2 is SNEGSKA (reference sequence). There are 14 residues in the CDR3. V lost 6 bases and J lost 2; bases outside the gene matches: 5. The making of cDNA relied on 5'RACE with 10-nucleotide random UMIs. From 15-18 subjects, over 170 million TCR-beta sequences were obtained in each sequencing run. Each CDR3 protein is one row after TCRdb ran MiXCR on the 5' RACE reads. The sample shows approximately 100,000 distinct CDR3 sequences, 3.5% of them seen only once. Points from the study as a whole: The greatest TCR clonal expansion occurred in HTLV-1-associated myelopathy and the least in multiple sclerosis, which fell below healthy controls. It was the repertoires of 18 of 34 multiple sclerosis patients that phylogenetic grouping placed in one related-CDR3 cluster, which is a possible signature.

This clonotype was observed many times. Its antigen is not identified. J is TRBJ2-7 and V is TRBV20-1, with TRBD2 matching over 12 bases. Sample: PBMCs. This clonotype was obtained from a young woman with multiple sclerosis. Here the CDR3 reads CSAPRLAGAYEQYF. The DNA of the CDR3 is TGCAGTGCGCCGCGACTAGCGGGAGCCTACGAGCAGTACTTC.